Sequencing of this TCR beta chain was carried out in a study of vaccination and CD4 T cells after COVID-19. Notes on this clonotype: Its specificity is not known.

This CDR3 spans 13 amino acids. Trimming cost V 7 bases and J 6 bases, with 13 bases left between them. Germline CDR1 and CDR2: DFQATT and SNEGSKA (reference sequence). Stated treatment: approximately 10-day PBMC culture with coronavirus spike peptide pools or control peptides (ViraFEST assay). Cultured CD4+ T-cell DNA underwent Oncomine TCR Beta short-read sequencing. MiXCR was run by TCRdb on the PCR reads, yielding one entry per CDR3 protein. Of over 10,000 distinct CDR3 sequences in the sample, 45% to 50% were seen once. The receptor's source is a human donor who had recovered from COVID-19. The chain joins TRBV20-1 to TRBJ1-6; the D is unclear. The sequenced sample was CD4+ T cells from blood, cultured in vitro. As DNA, the CDR3 is TGCAGTGGGAGAAAGGGTCCTAATTCACCCCTCCACTTT. It specifies CSGRKGPNSPLHF.